This T cell receptor beta chain was retrieved from a study of blood T cell repertoires in COVID-19. Study details: The United States, Italy and Spain supplied acute and convalescent COVID-19 samples. In each case, the material was cDNA or gDNA derived from T cells, B-cell-depleted T cells, or PBMCs.

Original processing methods: Nucleated cell number was recorded as an estimate derived from reference gene primer amplification. The repertoire was sequenced with immunoSEQ multiplex PCR; TCRdb's copy has only in-frame clones and lacks some. V, J and clone size are those of that table, while D and trimming were read from the DNA. The data hold around 160,000 clones, with 80% to 90% observed a single time. Germline CDR1 reads LNHDA; CDR2 reads SQIVND (reference sequence). V shed 5 bases, J shed 3 bases, and the junction held 4 bases outside the gene matches. This CDR3 region has 14 residues. This rearrangement joins TRBV19 to TRBJ2-7; 10 bases map to TRBD1. The source of this sequence is a man aged 55 to 70 with acute or convalescent COVID-19. Input material: peripheral blood. CDR3 in amino acids: CASSAGTGDYEQYF. DNA for the CDR3: TGTGCCAGTAGTGCCGGGACAGGGGACTACGAGCAGTACTTC.